The 8 T cell receptor beta chains reported below all come from one sample, sequenced in a study of T cell repertoires in cytomegalovirus infection. No antigen is known for these receptors. TCRdb redid the calling of the reads with MiXCR, one entry per CDR3 protein. Here the sample spans about 270,000 distinct CDR3 sequences, less than 25% being singletons. Sequenced here: cultured PBMCs, sampled from culture after CMV antigen stimulation. The receptors were gathered from a human donor in good health (CMV status not recorded). Some clones in this sample may be carry-over from other donors' samples.

In its sample, this clonotype was seen a few times. The J gene is TRBJ2-1, the V gene TRBV6-6, with D hard to call. This CDR3 is built from 13 residues. V was pared by 2 bases and J by 7 bases, with 9 bases between. Germline V gene data show CDR1 as MNHNY and CDR2 as SVGAGI (reference sequence). The CDR3 DNA reads TGTGCCAGCAGTTACCCGAAAGGGAATGAGCAGTTCTTC. Amino acids: CASSYPKGNEQFF.

The chain carries TRBV10-3 and TRBJ2-1; TRBD2 agrees at 10 bases. Germline CDR1 and CDR2: ENHRY and SYGVKD. CDR3 length: 17 amino acids. V lost 0 bases and J lost 5; bases outside the gene matches: 7. Here the CDR3 DNA reads TGTGCCATCAGTGAGTCACCACTAGCGGGAATAAACAATGAGCAGTTCTTC. Residues: CAISESPLAGINNEQFF.

This clonotype was detected only a few times. V usage is TRBV6-2 or TRBV6-3 and J usage is TRBJ2-7; D is ambiguous. Looked up from germline, CDR1 is MNHEY and CDR2 is SVGEGT. V lost 2 bases and J lost 5, with 7 bases in between. CDR3 size: 12 residues. The CDR3 nucleotides are TGTGCCAGCAGTTACAATTCCCACGAGCAGTACTTC. Protein product: CASSYNSHEQYF.

The table lists this clonotype with a few counts. The chain recombines TRBV27 with TRBJ2-3, with D perhaps matching TRBD2 (7 bases). Germline CDR1 reads MNHEY; CDR2 reads SMNVEV (reference sequence). CDR3 size: 14 residues. The germline V and J ends were trimmed by 10 bases and 2 bases, with 16 bases remaining between them. Here the CDR3 DNA reads TGTGCCACCAAGCTGGGGGGGCCCACAGATACGCAGTATTTT. Its translation: CATKLGGPTDTQYF.

This sequence joins TRBV6-5 and TRBJ1-5; D might be TRBD1 (6 bases). V lost 2 bases and J lost 13, with 12 bases in between. Germline CDR1 MNHEY, CDR2 SVGAGI. The CDR3 runs 12 residues. The CDR3 loop reads CASSYKGGPQHF. The CDR3 coding sequence is TGTGCCAGCAGTTACAAAGGGGGTCCTCAGCATTTT.

This clonotype was detected only a few times. The V call is TRBV6-2 or TRBV6-3, the J call TRBJ2-3; 7 nucleotides agree with TRBD2. Germline trimming cut 7 bases from V and 0 bases from J; bases unmatched to any gene: 10. The CDR3 has 16 amino acids. Germline V lookup: CDR1 MNHEY, CDR2 SVGEGT. The CDR3 sequence is CASTHFGRTSTDTQYF. CDR3 sequence (DNA): TGTGCCAGCACCCATTTCGGGAGGACTAGCACAGATACGCAGTATTTT.

This clonotype has at least ten counts. The chain links TRBV5-6 to TRBJ2-3, with unresolved D. Germline V gene lookup returns CDR1 SGHDT and CDR2 YYEEEE. V lost 1 base and J lost 4, with 4 bases in between. The CDR3 has 12 amino acids. The CDR3: CASSLSADTQYF. DNA for the CDR3: TGTGCCAGCAGCTTGTCAGCAGATACGCAGTATTTT.

Notes on this clonotype: Since a much larger clone is just one base distant, this may be a read error. In this CDR3 the conserved last residue, phenylalanine or tryptophan, is missing, so a read error is likely. The gene calls are TRBV7-2 and TRBJ1-5; the match to TRBD1 covers 12 bases. The V gene's germline CDR1 is SGHTA and CDR2 FQGNSA. The CDR3 is 16 residues long. V lost 5 bases to trimming and J lost 6 bases; unmatched junction nucleotides: 8. The CDR3 bases are TGTGCCAGCAGCCCACCGGGACAGGGGGCACGTCAGCCCCAGCATGTT. Encoded protein: CASSPPGQGARQPQHV.